The next 24 T cell receptor beta chains were all read from a single sample in a study of radiation and T cells in renal cell carcinoma. Method: immunoSEQ multiplex PCR; TCRdb's copy keeps in-frame clones and lacks some. The top ten hold around 26% of the sample, which has some 46,000 clones, roughly 85% seen once. Time point defined: blood 4 weeks post-SBRT, at nephrectomy. Sample treatment: 15 Gy SBRT to primary tumor, nephrectomy 4 weeks later. The input for sequencing was blood, taken from a patient whose treatment included radiotherapy and nephrectomy. All receptors come from a woman in her 70s with renal cell carcinoma.

The V call is TRBV7-9, the J call TRBJ1-4, with unresolved D. CDR3 length: 14 residues. Trimming took off 6 bases at V and 0 bases at J, with 8 bases between the two ends. Germline values: CDR1 SEHNR, CDR2 FQNEAQ (reference sequence). CDR3 nucleotides: TGTGCCAGCAGGTCGCGAGCAACTAATGAAAAACTGTTTTTT. This codes for CASRSRATNEKLFF.

The chain employs TRBV11-3 and TRBJ2-2, with a weak D call TRBD2 (6 bases). CDR3 length equals 16 residues. CDR1 SGHNT and CDR2 YENEEA come from the germline V gene. V lost 1 base and J lost 3, with 12 bases in between. CDR3 nucleotide sequence: TGTGCCAGCAGCTTAGGGACTACAGCAGACACCGGGGAGCTGTTTTTT. Residues: CASSLGTTADTGELFF.

The chain combines TRBV4-2 with TRBJ2-3; 12 nucleotides align to TRBD2. CDR1 is LGHNA and CDR2 is YNFKEQ in the germline V gene. The CDR3 consists of 20 residues. After removal of 4 bases from V and 10 bases from J, the junction contained 24 bases not matched to a gene. CDR3 residues: CASSRSLASGRAEVSQAQYF. The CDR3 nucleotides are TGTGCCAGCAGCCGAAGTTTGGCTAGCGGGAGGGCCGAAGTTAGTCAGGCGCAGTATTTT.

The V call is TRBV6-1, the J call TRBJ1-1, with TRBD1 identical over 9 bases. In germline, CDR1 is MNHNS, CDR2 SASEGT. The CDR3 is made up of 15 amino acids. The ends lost 7 bases at V and 5 bases at J; junction bases unmatched: 11. DNA of the CDR3: TGTGCCAGCACTCGACCGGACAGGGGAATAACTGAAGCTTTCTTT. It is translated as CASTRPDRGITEAFF.

The gene calls are TRBV19 and TRBJ1-1, with 7 bases matching TRBD1. CDR1 and CDR2 from the germline V gene are LNHDA and SQIVND (reference sequence). The CDR3 has 14 amino acids. J lost 3 bases, V lost 4 bases, and 5 bases had no gene match. CDR3 loop: CASSRGQGDTEAFF. CDR3 DNA sequence: TGTGCCAGTAGTAGGGGGCAGGGGGACACTGAAGCTTTCTTT.

The rearrangement links TRBV7-6 to TRBJ2-1; D uncertain. CDR3 length: 15 residues. Germline CDR1 reads SGHVS; CDR2 reads FNYEAQ. The V end lost 0 bases, the J end lost 4 bases, and 10 bases lay between the germline ends. The DNA for the CDR3 is TGTGCCAGCAGCTTAGCAGAAGGGCCTTACAATGAGCAGTTCTTC. It codes for CASSLAEGPYNEQFF.

This chain connects TRBV5-1 to TRBJ2-5; D perhaps matches TRBD1 (6 bases). The DNA matches TRBJ2-7 better at its end, which makes the J call doubtful. CDR1 and CDR2 (germline): SGHRS, YFSETQ. The CDR3 runs to 14 residues. CDR3 coding DNA: TGCGCCAGCAGCTTGGACAGGGACACCTACGAGCAGTACTTC. Protein: CASSLDRDTYEQYF.

The V and J genes are TRBV6-5 and TRBJ1-4, with a possible D match to TRBD1 (5 bases). CDR1 is MNHEY and CDR2 is SVGAGI in the germline V gene. The CDR3 length is 15 residues. V lost 6 bases and J lost 8, with 19 bases in between. CDR3 sequence (DNA): TGTGCCAGCAGGGCGACGGGGGGGGTTTGGGAAAAACTGTTTTTT. Amino acid sequence: CASRATGGVWEKLFF.

The chain is built from TRBV5-6 and TRBJ2-2, with no clear D. Per the germline V gene, CDR1 is SGHDT and CDR2 is YYEEEE. The V gene lost 2 bases and the J gene lost 1 base, with 9 bases spanning the gap. The CDR3 totals 15 residues. In DNA form, the CDR3 reads TGTGCCAGCAGCTTACAAGCGCTGAACACCGGGGAGCTGTTTTTT. Its protein product is CASSLQALNTGELFF.

The sample holds one count of this clone. V gene TRBV6-6 combines with J gene TRBJ1-1; 11 bases agree with TRBD1. J was trimmed by 1 base and V by 8 bases; bases with no gene match: 6. The CDR3 has 15 residues. Per the germline V gene, CDR1 is MNHNY and CDR2 is SVGAGI (reference sequence). The chain's CDR3 is CASAGTGGWNTEAFF. The CDR3 nucleotides read TGTGCCAGCGCCGGGACAGGGGGATGGAACACTGAAGCTTTCTTT.

The chain recombines TRBV6-5 with TRBJ2-3; D remains ambiguous. This CDR3 has 14 amino acids. V lost 0 bases, J lost 2 bases, and 6 bases lay in between. Germline V gives CDR1 MNHEY, CDR2 SVGAGI. CDR3 sequence: CASSYSVNTDTQYF. The CDR3 coding sequence is TGTGCCAGCAGTTACTCCGTTAACACAGATACGCAGTATTTT.

V and J are TRBV30 and TRBJ1-4; D unclear. Germline lookup yields CDR1 GTSNPN and CDR2 SVGIG (reference sequence). The CDR3 loop spans 13 amino acids. V was pared by 1 base and J by 7 bases, with 10 bases between. In DNA, the CDR3 is TGTGCCTGGAGTGAGGCGGCAGCTGAAAAACTGTTTTTT. Protein sequence: CAWSEAAAEKLFF.

The table lists this clone with many counts. CDR3 coding DNA: TGCGCCAGCAGCCAAGATCGACGAGAAGAGCAGTTCTTC. It translates to CASSQDRREEQFF. The gene calls are TRBV4-3 and TRBJ2-1; D ambiguous. Germline values: CDR1 LGHNA, CDR2 YSLEER. V was clipped by 0 bases and J by 10 bases, with 10 bases between them. The CDR3 is 13 amino acids.

This rearrangement joins TRBV6-5 to TRBJ1-2; the D gene is possibly TRBD1 (6 bases). The ends were cut back, 0 bases at V and 8 bases at J, with 13 bases in the middle. The V gene's germline CDR1 is MNHEY and CDR2 SVGAGI. The CDR3 extends over 14 amino acids. For the CDR3, the DNA is TGTGCCAGCAGTTACTCTGGCAGGGGCGACGGCTACACCTTC. Its protein is CASSYSGRGDGYTF.

The chain carries TRBV6-6 and TRBJ2-7, with 8 bases identical to TRBD1. Unmatched junction bases numbered 8, after V lost 4 bases and J lost 3 bases. The CDR3 extends over 15 amino acids. From germline, CDR1 is MNHNY and CDR2 SVGAGI (reference sequence). This chain's CDR3 is CASSSATGTGYEQYF. In nucleotides, the CDR3 is TGTGCCAGCAGTTCGGCTACCGGGACAGGCTACGAGCAGTACTTC.

The chain recombines TRBV5-4 with TRBJ2-4, with D perhaps matching TRBD1 (6 bases). Trimming left V 5 bases short and J 6 bases short, with 15 bases between. CDR3 length: 14 residues. Germline V lookup: CDR1 SGHNT, CDR2 YYREEE (reference sequence). The DNA of the CDR3 is TGTGCCAGCAGTAACCAACAGGGTCCAAACATTCAGTACTTC. It translates to CASSNQQGPNIQYF. Combining the CDR3 with reference TRBV5-4 and TRBJ2-4 gives the whole variable domain ETGVTQSPTHLIKTRGQQVTLRCSSQSGHNTVSWYQQALGQGPQFIFQYYREEENGRGNFPPRFSGLQFPNYSSELNVNALELDDSALYLCASSNQQGPNIQYFGAGTRLSVL.

This clone was seen a handful of times. This rearrangement joins TRBV6-1 to TRBJ2-7, with D possibly matching TRBD1 (7 bases). The CDR3 has 13 residues. Trimming left V 5 bases short and J 7 bases short, with 15 bases between. The germline V gene encodes CDR1 MNHNS and CDR2 SASEGT. CDR3 in amino acids: CASSSTGAGEQYF. The CDR3 coding sequence is TGTGCCAGCAGTTCCACAGGGGCGGGGGAGCAGTACTTC.

The V gene is TRBV7-9, the J gene TRBJ2-7; D gene unclear. Germline V lookup: CDR1 SEHNR, CDR2 FQNEAQ (reference sequence). Deletions cut 3 bases from V and 1 base from J, with 4 bases between. The CDR3 has 12 residues. DNA of the CDR3: TGTGCCAGCAGCTTGCAGTCCTACGAGCAGTACTTC. This codes for CASSLQSYEQYF.

In this sample, this clone turned up once. The rearrangement joins TRBV2 to TRBJ2-1, with 9 bases fitting TRBD2. CDR1 SNHLY and CDR2 FYNNEI come from the germline V gene. V trimming: 8 bases; J trimming: 7 bases; junction bases outside the gene matches: 9. The CDR3 runs to 14 residues. CDR3 sequence reads: CASLGLAGINEQFF. DNA of the CDR3: TGTGCCAGCCTTGGCCTAGCGGGGATAAATGAGCAGTTCTTC.

CDR3 protein: CASSLSVLGQGIQETQYF. For the CDR3, the DNA is TGTGCCAGCAGCTTAAGTGTCTTAGGACAGGGGATCCAAGAGACCCAGTACTTC. This chain uses TRBV11-2 with TRBJ2-5, with TRBD1 identical over 9 bases. This CDR3 is 18 amino acids long. V lost 2 bases, J lost 1 base, and 11 bases stayed unmatched. The germline gives CDR1 SGHAT, CDR2 FQNNGV.

The chain couples TRBV29-1 to TRBJ1-3, with a weak D call TRBD1 (5 bases). CDR1 SQVTM and CDR2 ANQGSEA come from the germline V gene. The V end lost 3 bases, the J end lost 2 bases, and 11 bases lay between the germline ends. This CDR3 spans 14 amino acids. The CDR3 reads CSVDPSGAGNTIYF. CDR3 nucleotides: TGCAGCGTTGACCCTTCGGGGGCTGGAAACACCATATATTTT.

The rearrangement uses TRBV5-1 and TRBJ2-5, with 14 bases that match TRBD2. Germline values: CDR1 SGHRS, CDR2 YFSETQ. Trimming cost V 0 bases and J 4 bases; bases outside gene matches: 14. This CDR3 comprises 20 residues. The CDR3 coding sequence is TGCGCCAGCAGCTTGGTTGGGGGGTATCTGACTAGCGGGAGGGTAGAGACCCAGTACTTC. As protein: CASSLVGGYLTSGRVETQYF.

CDR3 region: CASSSMDPSPNQPQHF. CDR3 nucleotides: TGTGCCAGCAGTTCCATGGACCCCTCCCCCAATCAGCCCCAGCATTTT. The gene calls are TRBV28 and TRBJ1-5; no reliable D call. Trimming removed 4 bases at V and 3 bases at J, with 16 bases between. From germline, CDR1 is MDHEN and CDR2 SYDVKM. The CDR3 totals 16 residues.

The gene calls are TRBV19 and TRBJ2-1, with 16 bases lining up with TRBD2. CDR1 and CDR2 (germline): LNHDA, SQIVND (reference sequence). V lost 4 bases and J lost 7; bases outside the gene matches: 4. This CDR3 region has 16 residues. Here the CDR3 DNA reads TGTGCCAGTAGTAAGGGACTAGCGGGAGGGAGTAATGAGCAGTTCTTC. As protein: CASSKGLAGGSNEQFF.